The 29 T cell receptor beta chains below come from one sample, sequenced in a study of cytomegalovirus exposure and HLA in healthy donors. In the PCR, 60 Vbeta and 13 Jbeta primers were used. TCRdb keeps only in-frame clones here, not all; method: immunoSEQ multiplex PCR. The sample holds around 200,000 clones. What was sequenced was PBMCs. All receptors come from a woman aged 18-30 years in good health and CMV-seropositive.

This rearrangement joins TRBV5-1 to TRBJ1-4; D is possibly TRBD1 (5 bases). The CDR3 has 15 residues. Per germline, CDR1 SGHRS and CDR2 YFSETQ. Trimming pared 4 bases from V and 3 bases from J, leaving 13 bases between. The DNA of the CDR3 is TGCGCCAGCAGCCCCAGAGCGGGGCCTAATGAAAAACTGTTTTTT. Its translation: CASSPRAGPNEKLFF.

The rearrangement uses TRBV6-1 and TRBJ2-7, with 10 bases lining up with TRBD1. The CDR3 runs to 14 residues. From germline, CDR1 is MNHNS and CDR2 SASEGT. V shed 3 bases, J shed 11 bases, and the junction held 10 bases outside the gene matches. CDR3 protein: CASSDLGQGPTEYF. CDR3 nucleotides: TGTGCCAGCAGTGACTTGGGACAGGGGCCCACGGAGTACTTC.

The V call is TRBV29-1, the J call TRBJ2-7; 8 nucleotides line up with TRBD1. From germline, CDR1 is SQVTM and CDR2 ANQGSEA. This CDR3 comprises 13 residues. Germline trimming cut 4 bases from V and 0 bases from J; bases unmatched to any gene: 2. The CDR3, as DNA: TGCAGCGTTGCTGACAGGGGCTCCTACGAGCAGTACTTC. This translates into CSVADRGSYEQYF.

Points on this clone: One end of the junction varies from germline; a read error may be responsible. CDR3 in DNA: TGTGCTAGCAGCCCCATCAGTCCGAACACCGGGGAGCTGTTTTTT. Its protein is CASSPISPNTGELFF. The V and J genes are TRBV7-7 and TRBJ2-2, with no clear D. The germline gives CDR1 SSHAT, CDR2 FNYEAQ (reference sequence). This CDR3 has 15 amino acids.

Concerning this clone itself: Other DNA sequences in the sample encode the same CDR3. The chain recombines TRBV5-1 with TRBJ1-1; tentative D call: TRBD1 (5 bases). This CDR3 is 14 amino acids long. Germline V gene data show CDR1 as SGHRS and CDR2 as YFSETQ. V was trimmed by 0 bases and J by 3 bases, leaving 9 bases between them. DNA of the CDR3: TGCGCCAGCAGCTTGGCAGGGTGGGACACTGAAGCTTTCTTT. Encoded protein: CASSLAGWDTEAFF.

The chain uses TRBV18 and TRBJ1-2; 9 positions match TRBD1. The CDR3 has 15 amino acids. V trimming: 5 bases; J trimming: 4 bases; junction bases outside the gene matches: 8. Germline V CDR1 and CDR2: KGHSH, LQKENI. The CDR3 is CASSATGGPRYGYTF. The CDR3 nucleotides read TGTGCCAGCTCAGCTACAGGGGGCCCCCGCTATGGCTACACCTTC.

This chain uses TRBV27 with TRBJ2-3, with D hard to call. The CDR3 is made up of 12 amino acids. V lost 8 bases and J lost 6, with 12 bases in between. Germline V gene data show CDR1 as MNHEY and CDR2 as SMNVEV (reference sequence). CDR3 DNA sequence: TGTGCCAGCTCCCGTACTCTGGATACGCAGTATTTT. This codes for CASSRTLDTQYF.

This chain connects TRBV27 to TRBJ1-2, with 8 bases that match TRBD1. The germline gives CDR1 MNHEY, CDR2 SMNVEV (reference sequence). The trim removed 7 bases at V and 8 bases at J, leaving 18 bases unmatched. The length of the CDR3 is 16 residues. CDR3 loop: CASTPRGGQGAAGYTF. The CDR3 bases are TGTGCCAGCACCCCGCGAGGGGGGCAGGGGGCGGCAGGCTACACCTTC.

V is TRBV10-1 and J is TRBJ2-1; 9 bases match TRBD1. Germline assignment: CDR1 WNHNN and CDR2 SYGVQD (reference sequence). V shed 4 bases and J 6 bases; nucleotides not matched to a gene: 4. There are 14 residues in the CDR3. CDR3 nucleotide sequence: TGCGCCAGCAGTGCGACAGGGGGGAGCAATGAGCAGTTCTTC. It yields the protein CASSATGGSNEQFF.

The chain joins TRBV27 to TRBJ2-2; D is unclear. The CDR3 runs to 18 residues. CDR1 and CDR2 (germline): MNHEY, SMNVEV (reference sequence). V shed 2 bases and J shed 0 bases, with 16 bases lying between them. The DNA for the CDR3 is TGTGCCAGCAGTTTAAGCTTAGATTGGGCAGCGAACACCGGGGAGCTGTTTTTT. Protein: CASSLSLDWAANTGELFF.

V gene TRBV5-1 combines with J gene TRBJ2-3, with TRBD1 as a possible D gene (6 bases). Per germline, CDR1 SGHRS and CDR2 YFSETQ. V dropped 1 base and J dropped 4 bases, with 10 bases sitting between them. CDR3 length: 14 amino acids. Here the CDR3 reads CASSLSQGSDTQYF. The DNA for the CDR3 is TGCGCCAGCAGCTTGAGTCAGGGGTCAGATACGCAGTATTTT.

The chain links TRBV4-1 to TRBJ1-1, with 7 bases that match TRBD1. J gave up 4 bases and V 0 bases, and 17 bases lay outside the gene matches. The CDR3 sequence is 19 residues long. CDR1 and CDR2 from the germline V gene are MGHRA and YSYEKL. The CDR3 region is CASSQDLKGAGAWGTEAFF. CDR3 in DNA: TGCGCCAGCAGCCAAGATCTTAAGGGGGCAGGGGCTTGGGGCACTGAAGCTTTCTTT.

This chain joins TRBV7-8 and TRBJ1-1; D is uncertain. Germline V gene data show CDR1 as SGHVS and CDR2 as FQNEAQ. V shed 0 bases and J shed 1 base, with 6 bases lying between them. CDR3 size: 14 residues. CDR3 region: CASSLAPGNTEAFF. Written as DNA, the CDR3 is TGTGCCAGCAGCTTAGCGCCAGGGAACACTGAAGCTTTCTTT.

This chain connects TRBV5-1 to TRBJ1-2, with D perhaps matching TRBD1 (6 bases). Germline-derived CDR1 and CDR2 are SGHRS and YFSETQ. There are 15 residues in the CDR3. The V end lost 4 bases, the J end lost 8 bases, and 21 bases lay between the germline ends. The CDR3, as DNA: TGCGCCAGCAGCCCTGGACAGCGGCAAGGTCGGGGCTACACCTTC. Its translation is CASSPGQRQGRGYTF.

With regard to this clone: The sample has other DNA sequences that encode this CDR3 too. This chain links TRBV10-3 with TRBJ1-5, with 10 bases matching TRBD1. The CDR3 runs to 15 residues. V dropped 6 bases and J dropped 1; count of bases not matched to a gene: 3. Germline CDR1 reads ENHRY; CDR2 reads SYGVKD. CDR3 sequence reads: CAIRATGGSNQPQHF. DNA for the CDR3: TGTGCCATCAGAGCGACAGGGGGCAGCAATCAGCCCCAGCATTTT.

The chain is built from TRBV30 and TRBJ1-2; the match to TRBD1 covers 8 bases. Germline values: CDR1 GTSNPN, CDR2 SVGIG (reference sequence). The CDR3 runs 13 residues. Germline trimming cut 3 bases from V and 2 bases from J; bases unmatched to any gene: 2. The CDR3 region is CAWRTGENYGYTF. The CDR3 coding sequence is TGTGCCTGGAGGACAGGGGAAAACTATGGCTACACCTTC.

This chain joins TRBV6-5 and TRBJ1-5; D may be TRBD1 (5 bases). The V end was cut by 3 bases, the J end by 6 bases, with 9 bases between. CDR3 length equals 13 residues. The germline CDR1 and CDR2 sequences are MNHEY and SVGAGI. The CDR3 here is CASSYTGGQPQHF. The DNA for the CDR3 is TGTGCCAGCAGTTATACGGGGGGTCAGCCCCAGCATTTT.

CDR3 amino acids: CASSFRGESEKLFF. The CDR3 DNA sequence: TGTGCCAGCAGCTTTCGCGGCGAGTCGGAAAAACTGTTTTTT. The chain employs TRBV11-2 and TRBJ1-4; no clear D gene. The CDR3 loop spans 14 amino acids. Between the trimmed V and J ends, which lost 3 bases and 8 bases, there was a span of 13 bases. Germline assignment: CDR1 SGHAT and CDR2 FQNNGV.

The rearrangement uses TRBV7-9 and TRBJ2-1, with D possibly TRBD2 on 6 matching bases. Germline-derived CDR1 and CDR2 are SEHNR and FQNEAQ (reference sequence). The CDR3 has 15 amino acids. Trimming shortened V by 5 bases and J by 3 bases, and 14 bases separated the two germline ends. The CDR3 bases are TGTGCCAGCAGCCAAGGAGTAGCGGACTACAATGAGCAGTTCTTC. Translation: CASSQGVADYNEQFF.

The chain employs TRBV7-9 and TRBJ2-2; 7 bases map to TRBD2. The trim removed 5 bases at V and 4 bases at J, leaving 13 bases unmatched. The CDR3 extends over 17 amino acids. Germline loops: CDR1 SEHNR, CDR2 FQNEAQ (reference sequence). Written as DNA, the CDR3 is TGTGCCAGCAGCGCCGGCCCGGGGAGGGCGTCCACCGGGGAGCTGTTTTTT. This sequence encodes CASSAGPGRASTGELFF.

This chain joins TRBV6-1 and TRBJ2-1, with TRBD2 matching over 7 bases. V gave up 4 bases and J gave up 7 bases; unmatched junction bases: 10. The germline V gene encodes CDR1 MNHNS and CDR2 SASEGT. The CDR3 contains 15 residues. Written as DNA, the CDR3 is TGTGCCAGCAGTGGTACCTGGACTAGTTTGAATGAGCAGTTCTTC. Protein product: CASSGTWTSLNEQFF.

V usage is TRBV30 and J usage is TRBJ1-2, with D possibly being TRBD1 (5 bases). The CDR3 consists of 12 residues. Germline V lookup: CDR1 GTSNPN, CDR2 SVGIG (reference sequence). The ends were cut back, 4 bases at V and 5 bases at J, with 11 bases in the middle. CDR3 protein: CAWNQGSYGYTF. The CDR3 coding sequence is TGTGCCTGGAATCAGGGATCGTATGGCTACACCTTC. Filled out from reference TRBV30 and TRBJ1-2, the complete variable domain reads SQTIHQWPATLVQPVGSPLSLECTVEGTSNPNLYWYRQAAGRGLQLLFYSVGIGQISSEVPQNLSASRPQDRQFILSSKKLLLSDSGFYLCAWNQGSYGYTFGSGTRLTVV.

V is TRBV9 and J is TRBJ2-1; 8 bases map to TRBD2. V lost 0 bases and J lost 1; bases outside the gene matches: 3. The V gene's germline CDR1 is SGDLS and CDR2 YYNGEE. The CDR3 sequence is 16 residues long. The DNA of the CDR3 is TGTGCCAGCAGCGTAGGCGGCGGGGGGTCCTACAATGAGCAGTTCTTC. Its translation: CASSVGGGGSYNEQFF.

This chain links TRBV10-3 with TRBJ1-1; 8 nucleotides match TRBD1. Germline values: CDR1 ENHRY, CDR2 SYGVKD. The CDR3 covers 12 residues. V lost 10 bases and J lost 5; bases outside the gene matches: 6. The CDR3 DNA follows: TGTGCCACTACAGGGGGTTTAACTGAAGCTTTCTTT. The encoded protein is CATTGGLTEAFF.

The chain is built from TRBV7-2 and TRBJ1-3, with D uncertain. Germline CDR1 is SGHTA and CDR2 is FQGNSA. Trimming removed 6 bases at V and 0 bases at J, with 9 bases between. This CDR3 has 14 residues. In DNA, the CDR3 is TGTGCCAGCAGAATGACAAGCTCTGGAAACACCATATATTTT. It translates to CASRMTSSGNTIYF. Combining the CDR3 with reference TRBV7-2 and TRBJ1-3 gives the whole variable domain GAGVSQSPSNKVTEKGKDVELRCDPISGHTALYWYRQSLGQGLEFLIYFQGNSAPDKSGLPSDRFSAERTGGSVSTLTIQRTQQEDSAVYLCASRMTSSGNTIYFGEGSWLTVV.

This sequence joins TRBV6-1 and TRBJ2-1, with TRBD1 matching 11 bases. Trimming took 5 bases from V and 6 from J; bases not matched to a gene: 6. This CDR3 region has 15 residues. Germline CDR1 is MNHNS and CDR2 is SASEGT. CDR3 protein: CASSRSGTGGNEQFF. The CDR3 bases are TGTGCCAGCAGTCGATCCGGGACAGGGGGCAATGAGCAGTTCTTC.

The CDR3 DNA reads as TGTGCCAGCAGTCAAGGGGGCCTGTATAGCAATCAGCCCCAGCATTTT. As protein: CASSQGGLYSNQPQHF. This chain links TRBV2 with TRBJ1-5; TRBD1 matches 7 bases. V was clipped by 5 bases and J by 0 bases; unmatched bases: 7. Germline V gene data show CDR1 as SNHLY and CDR2 as FYNNEI. The CDR3 has 16 residues.

This chain uses TRBV5-1 with TRBJ1-2, with D tentatively TRBD1 (5 bases). The CDR3 has 14 residues. V dropped 0 bases and J dropped 2 bases, with 8 bases sitting between them. Germline CDR1 and CDR2: SGHRS and YFSETQ. The CDR3: CASSLGRGNYGYTF. CDR3 sequence (DNA): TGCGCCAGCAGCTTGGGAAGGGGAAACTATGGCTACACCTTC.

The chain recombines TRBV27 with TRBJ2-7, with TRBD1 matching 7 bases. CDR3 size: 13 residues. V shed 5 bases and J 4 bases; nucleotides not matched to a gene: 5. The germline gives CDR1 MNHEY, CDR2 SMNVEV (reference sequence). The CDR3 coding sequence is TGTGCCAGCAGTCCCGGGACAGCATACGAGCAGTACTTC. It specifies CASSPGTAYEQYF.